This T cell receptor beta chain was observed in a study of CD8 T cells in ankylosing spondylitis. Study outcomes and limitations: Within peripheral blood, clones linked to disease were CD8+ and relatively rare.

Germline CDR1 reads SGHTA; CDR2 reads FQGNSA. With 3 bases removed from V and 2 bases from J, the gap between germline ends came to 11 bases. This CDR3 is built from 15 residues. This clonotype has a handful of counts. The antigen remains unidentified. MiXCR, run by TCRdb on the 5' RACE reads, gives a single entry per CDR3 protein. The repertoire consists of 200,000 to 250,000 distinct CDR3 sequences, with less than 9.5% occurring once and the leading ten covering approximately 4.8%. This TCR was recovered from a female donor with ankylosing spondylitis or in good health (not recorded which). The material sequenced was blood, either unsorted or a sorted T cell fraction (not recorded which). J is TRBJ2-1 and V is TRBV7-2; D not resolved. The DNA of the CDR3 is TGTGCCAGCAGCTTCTTACTAAACCCCTACAATGAGCAGTTCTTC. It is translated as CASSFLLNPYNEQFF.